This record concerns one T cell receptor beta chain sequence. In the authors' workflow: Counts of nucleated cells, estimated from reference gene primer amplification, were obtained. The method was immunoSEQ multiplex PCR; TCRdb's version includes in-frame clones alone and lacks a portion of them. That table gives V, J and clone size, and the DNA gave D and trimming. Of 60,000 to 75,000 clones listed, 86% are singletons. The source of the sample is a study of blood T cell repertoires in COVID-19. Overall study: Researchers got acute and convalescent COVID-19 samples from the United States, Italy and Spain. The cDNA or gDNA used as material had been derived from T cells, B-cell-depleted T cells, or PBMCs.

This CDR3 has 14 residues. CDR1 MNHNS and CDR2 SASEGT come from the germline V gene. V gave up 2 bases and J gave up 7 bases, with 11 bases separating them. The sequence derives from a woman aged 60-70 years with acute or convalescent COVID-19. V and J are TRBV6-1 and TRBJ1-4; weak D call: TRBD1 (5 bases). Sequenced sample: peripheral blood. This CDR3 reads CASSERQGFEKLFF. DNA of the CDR3: TGTGCCAGCAGTGAAAGGCAGGGATTTGAAAAACTGTTTTTT.